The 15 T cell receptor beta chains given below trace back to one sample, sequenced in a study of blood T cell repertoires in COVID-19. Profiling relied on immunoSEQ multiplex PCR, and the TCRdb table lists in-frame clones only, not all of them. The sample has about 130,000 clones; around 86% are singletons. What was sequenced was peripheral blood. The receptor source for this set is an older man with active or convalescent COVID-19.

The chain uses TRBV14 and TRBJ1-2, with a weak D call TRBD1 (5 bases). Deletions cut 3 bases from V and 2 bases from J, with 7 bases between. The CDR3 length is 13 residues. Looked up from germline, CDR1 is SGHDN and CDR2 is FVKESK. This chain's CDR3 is CASSQTENYGYTF. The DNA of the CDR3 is TGTGCCAGCAGCCAGACAGAGAACTATGGCTACACCTTC.

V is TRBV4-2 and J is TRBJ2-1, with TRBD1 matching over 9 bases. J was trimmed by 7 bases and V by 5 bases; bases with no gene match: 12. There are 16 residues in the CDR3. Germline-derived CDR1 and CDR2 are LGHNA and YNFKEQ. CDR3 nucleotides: TGTGCCAGCAGCGAAATCGGGGACAGGGTGTTGAATGAGCAGTTCTTC. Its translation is CASSEIGDRVLNEQFF.

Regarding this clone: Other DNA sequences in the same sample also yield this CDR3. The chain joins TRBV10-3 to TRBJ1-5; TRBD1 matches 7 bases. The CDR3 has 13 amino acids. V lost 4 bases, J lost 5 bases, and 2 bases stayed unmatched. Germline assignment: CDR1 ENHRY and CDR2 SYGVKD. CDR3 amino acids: CAISGQGDQPQHF. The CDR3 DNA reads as TGTGCCATCAGTGGACAGGGAGATCAGCCCCAGCATTTT.

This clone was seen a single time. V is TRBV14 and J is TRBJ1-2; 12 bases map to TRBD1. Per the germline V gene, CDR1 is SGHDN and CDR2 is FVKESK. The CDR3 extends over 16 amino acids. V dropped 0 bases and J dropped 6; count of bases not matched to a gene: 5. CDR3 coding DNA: TGTGCCAGCAGCCAAGACTTGGGACAGGGGGCGCATGGCTACACCTTC. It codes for CASSQDLGQGAHGYTF.

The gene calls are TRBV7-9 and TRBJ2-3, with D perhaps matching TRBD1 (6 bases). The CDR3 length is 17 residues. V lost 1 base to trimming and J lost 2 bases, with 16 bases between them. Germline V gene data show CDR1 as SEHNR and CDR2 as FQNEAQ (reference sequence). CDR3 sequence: CASSLVIQGLITDTQYF. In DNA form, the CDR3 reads TGTGCCAGCAGCTTAGTTATCCAGGGGCTTATCACAGATACGCAGTATTTT.

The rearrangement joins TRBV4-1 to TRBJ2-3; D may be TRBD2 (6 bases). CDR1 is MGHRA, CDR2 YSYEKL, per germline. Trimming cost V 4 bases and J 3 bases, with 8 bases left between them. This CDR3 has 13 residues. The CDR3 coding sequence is TGCGCCAGCAGCCTAGGACTAACAGATACGCAGTATTTT. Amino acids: CASSLGLTDTQYF.

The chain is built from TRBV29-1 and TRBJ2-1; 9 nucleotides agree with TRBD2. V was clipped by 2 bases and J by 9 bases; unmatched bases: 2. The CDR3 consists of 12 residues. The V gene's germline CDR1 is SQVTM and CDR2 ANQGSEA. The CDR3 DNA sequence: TGCAGCGTTGAACCAGCGGGGGGTGAGCAGTTCTTC. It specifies CSVEPAGGEQFF.

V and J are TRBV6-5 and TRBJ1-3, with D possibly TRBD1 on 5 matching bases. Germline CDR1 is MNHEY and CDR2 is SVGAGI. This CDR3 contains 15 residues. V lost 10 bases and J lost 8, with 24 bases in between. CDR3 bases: TGTGCCACCCAGTTCGGGACTAATCGTCCGGACACCATATATTTT. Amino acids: CATQFGTNRPDTIYF.

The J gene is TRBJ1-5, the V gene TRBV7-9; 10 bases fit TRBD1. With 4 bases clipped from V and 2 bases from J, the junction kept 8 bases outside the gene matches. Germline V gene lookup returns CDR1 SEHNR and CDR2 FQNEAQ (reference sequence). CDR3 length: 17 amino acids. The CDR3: CASSYSGQGVGNQPQHF. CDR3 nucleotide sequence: TGTGCCAGCAGCTACAGCGGACAGGGGGTAGGCAATCAGCCCCAGCATTTT.

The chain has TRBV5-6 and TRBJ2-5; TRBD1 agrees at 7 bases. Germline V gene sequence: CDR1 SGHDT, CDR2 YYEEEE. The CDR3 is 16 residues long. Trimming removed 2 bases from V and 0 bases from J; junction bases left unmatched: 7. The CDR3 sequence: CASSLGGPAYQETQYF. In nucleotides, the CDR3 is TGTGCCAGCAGCTTAGGGGGCCCCGCGTACCAAGAGACCCAGTACTTC.

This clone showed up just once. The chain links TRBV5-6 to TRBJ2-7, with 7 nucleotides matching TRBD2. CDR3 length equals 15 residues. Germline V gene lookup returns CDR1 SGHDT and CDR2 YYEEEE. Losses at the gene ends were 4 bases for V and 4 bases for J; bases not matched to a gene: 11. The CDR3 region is CASSRDYRSQYEQYF. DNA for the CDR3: TGTGCCAGCAGCCGGGACTACCGAAGCCAGTACGAGCAGTACTTC.

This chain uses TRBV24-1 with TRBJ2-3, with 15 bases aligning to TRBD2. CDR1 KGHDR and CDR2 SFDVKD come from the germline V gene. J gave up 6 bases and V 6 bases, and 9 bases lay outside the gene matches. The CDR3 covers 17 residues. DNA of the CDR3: TGTGCCACCAGTTGGTTAGGACTAGCGGGAGGGCCGGATACGCAGTATTTT. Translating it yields CATSWLGLAGGPDTQYF.

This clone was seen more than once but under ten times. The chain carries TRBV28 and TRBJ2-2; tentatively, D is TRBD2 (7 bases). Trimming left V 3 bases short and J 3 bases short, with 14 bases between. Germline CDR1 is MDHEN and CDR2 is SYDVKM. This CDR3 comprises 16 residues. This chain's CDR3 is CASSFKGGAYTGELFF. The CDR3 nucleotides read TGTGCCAGCAGTTTTAAAGGGGGGGCCTACACCGGGGAGCTGTTTTTT.

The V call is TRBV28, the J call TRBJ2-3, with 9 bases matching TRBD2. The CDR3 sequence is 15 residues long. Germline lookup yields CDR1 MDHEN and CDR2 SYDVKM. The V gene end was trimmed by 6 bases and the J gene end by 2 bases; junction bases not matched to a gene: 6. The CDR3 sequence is CASRGSGGPTDTQYF. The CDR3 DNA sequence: TGTGCCAGCAGAGGTAGCGGGGGCCCCACAGATACGCAGTATTTT.

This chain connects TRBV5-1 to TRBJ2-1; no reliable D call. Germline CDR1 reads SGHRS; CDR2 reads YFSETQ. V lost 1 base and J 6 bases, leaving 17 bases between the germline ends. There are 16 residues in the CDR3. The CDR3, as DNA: TGCGCCAGCAGCTTGTCTGTCTTCGACGGGTCCAATGAGCAGTTCTTC. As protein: CASSLSVFDGSNEQFF.